This T cell receptor beta chain was documented in a study of identical twins. TCRdb reprocessed the 5' RACE reads via MiXCR and lists one record per CDR3 protein. The profile shows about 260,000 distinct CDR3 sequences, about 7% of them singletons. This clonotype has at least ten counts. The germline V gene encodes CDR1 WNHNN and CDR2 SYGVQD (reference sequence). V gave up 6 bases and J gave up 0 bases, with 11 bases separating them. The CDR3 is 14 amino acids. A further study also used this sample, focusing on yellow fever vaccine responses in identical twins. That report adds: Each twin's T cell response to the vaccine was reported to look partly convergent and partly personalized.

J is TRBJ1-1 and V is TRBV10-1; D gene unclear. Sequencing used memory (CD45RO+) T cells sorted from blood. This receptor was identified in a woman between 18 and 29 years old in good health. The DNA for the CDR3 is TGCGCCAGCAGGGTAGGCGGAATGAACACTGAAGCTTTCTTT. This sequence encodes CASRVGGMNTEAFF.